These 7 T cell receptor beta chains were sequenced from one sample in a study of T cells after yellow fever vaccination. Using its own MiXCR run on the 5' RACE reads, TCRdb lists one record per CDR3 protein. Among a few hundred thousand distinct CDR3 sequences listed, approximately 3.8% were seen once. This material consisted of PBMCs, taken on the day of the yellow fever booster vaccination. These receptors were taken from a man between 18 and 29 years old who received the YFV17D yellow fever vaccine.

This clonotype turned up a few times. The chain couples TRBV27 to TRBJ2-1, with 10 bases fitting TRBD1. The CDR3 runs 14 residues. CDR1 and CDR2 from the germline V gene are MNHEY and SMNVEV (reference sequence). Unmatched junction bases numbered 4, after V lost 3 bases and J lost 8 bases. The CDR3 loop is CASSLTGGEYEQFF. CDR3 DNA: TGTGCCAGCAGTTTGACAGGGGGCGAATATGAGCAGTTCTTC.

This clonotype was observed many times. V is TRBV12-3 or TRBV12-4 and J is TRBJ1-5; D is uncertain. Trimming shortened V by 3 bases and J by 3 bases, and 12 bases separated the two germline ends. CDR3 length: 15 residues. The CDR3 DNA is TGTGCCAGCAGTTTGTACCGACCGGACAATCAGCCCCAGCATTTT. This gives the protein CASSLYRPDNQPQHF.

This clonotype was found a few times. This sequence joins TRBV19 and TRBJ1-2; D not resolved. CDR1 and CDR2 from the germline V gene are LNHDA and SQIVND (reference sequence). There are 12 residues in the CDR3. The ends were cut back, 10 bases at V and 5 bases at J, with 14 bases in the middle. CDR3 DNA: TGTGCCACCAAAGGGTCGGATTATGGCTACACCTTC. Amino acid sequence: CATKGSDYGYTF.

This clonotype was detected ten times or more. The chain is built from TRBV5-5 and TRBJ2-5; TRBD1 matches at 11 bases. The V gene end was trimmed by 5 bases and the J gene end by 4 bases; junction bases not matched to a gene: 16. The CDR3 spans 18 residues. Germline assignment: CDR1 SGHKS and CDR2 YYEKEE (reference sequence). Here the CDR3 reads CASSFGRDRGIAAETQYF. CDR3 coding DNA: TGTGCCAGCAGTTTCGGCCGGGACAGGGGGATTGCAGCAGAGACCCAGTACTTC.

This clonotype occurred a few times. The V gene is TRBV5-4, the J gene TRBJ2-2; 9 bases agree with TRBD1. CDR3 length: 16 amino acids. Germline lookup yields CDR1 SGHNT and CDR2 YYREEE (reference sequence). With 4 bases clipped from V and 5 bases from J, the junction kept 9 bases outside the gene matches. The CDR3 reads CASSPTDRGGTGELFF. The CDR3 DNA sequence: TGTGCCAGCAGCCCCACGGACAGGGGAGGAACCGGGGAGCTGTTTTTT.

In its sample, this clonotype was seen many times. V and J are TRBV6-5 and TRBJ2-3; 7 bases map to TRBD1. Germline trimming cut 6 bases from V and 0 bases from J; bases unmatched to any gene: 3. This CDR3 has 14 residues. Germline assignment: CDR1 MNHEY and CDR2 SVGAGI. CDR3 coding DNA: TGTGCCAGCAGACCGGGACAGAGCACAGATACGCAGTATTTT. This sequence encodes CASRPGQSTDTQYF.

The CDR3 spells CASSRPTGTGEYNEQFF. The CDR3 DNA sequence: TGTGCCAGCAGCCGTCCGACTGGGACAGGGGAATACAATGAGCAGTTCTTC. The rearrangement joins TRBV7-2 to TRBJ2-1, with 10 bases identical to TRBD1. Germline assignment: CDR1 SGHTA and CDR2 FQGNSA. The CDR3 extends over 17 amino acids. V lost 5 bases to trimming and J lost 4 bases; unmatched junction nucleotides: 11.